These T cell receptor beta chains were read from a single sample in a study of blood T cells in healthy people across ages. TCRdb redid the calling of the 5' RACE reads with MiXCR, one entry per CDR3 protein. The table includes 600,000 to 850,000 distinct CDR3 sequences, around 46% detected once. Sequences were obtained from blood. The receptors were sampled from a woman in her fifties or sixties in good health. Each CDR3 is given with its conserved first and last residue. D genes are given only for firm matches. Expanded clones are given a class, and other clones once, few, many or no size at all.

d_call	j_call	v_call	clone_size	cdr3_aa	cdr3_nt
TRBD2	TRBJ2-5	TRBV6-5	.	CASSYTSGRAGTQYF	TGTGCCAGCAGTTATACTAGCGGGAGGGCCGGGACCCAGTACTTC
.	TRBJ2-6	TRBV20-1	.	CSASAGANVLTF	TGCAGTGCTAGTGCCGGGGCCAACGTCCTGACTTTC
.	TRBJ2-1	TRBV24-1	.	CATSGGGSYNEQFF	TGTGCCACCAGTGGAGGAGGCTCCTACAATGAGCAGTTCTTC
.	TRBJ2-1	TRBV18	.	CASSPEEFYEQFF	TGTGCCAGCTCACCCGAGGAATTCTACGAGCAGTTCTTC
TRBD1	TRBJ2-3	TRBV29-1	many	CSVEDLGQGGTDTQYF	TGCAGCGTTGAAGATTTGGGACAGGGGGGGACAGATACGCAGTATTTT
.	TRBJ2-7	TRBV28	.	CASSEPGQVYEQYF	TGTGCCAGCAGTGAACCGGGACAAGTATACGAGCAGTACTTC
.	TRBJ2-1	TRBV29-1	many	CSFDRGQGGNEQFF	TGCAGCTTCGACAGGGGCCAGGGAGGGAATGAGCAGTTCTTC
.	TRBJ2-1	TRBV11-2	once	CASSLLSRAGEQFF	TGTGCCAGCAGCTTACTCTCTAGAGCCGGTGAGCAGTTCTTC
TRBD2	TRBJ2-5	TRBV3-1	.	CASSQVAGRWETQYF	TGTGCCAGCAGCCAAGTAGCGGGTCGGTGGGAGACCCAGTACTTC
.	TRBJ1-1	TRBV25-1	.	CASSEAPGMNTEAFF	TGTGCCAGCAGTGAAGCTCCAGGAATGAACACTGAAGCTTTCTTT